A single sample gave rise to the 9 T cell receptor beta chains below, sequenced in a study of T-cell reconstitution after alpha-beta-depleted transplantation in children. During its preparation, the TCRbeta library received unique molecular identifiers. TCRdb reanalysed the PCR reads using MiXCR and keeps one entry per CDR3 protein. The sample lists about 360,000 distinct CDR3 sequences, 10% to 15% occurring once. The specimen comprised PBMCs, sampled from the stem cell graft. All receptors derive from a human donor who donated a stem cell graft to a child with Fanconi anemia.

This clonotype was detected many times. The V and J genes are TRBV28 and TRBJ1-5; D is unclear. The CDR3 contains 15 residues. CDR1 and CDR2 from the germline V gene are MDHEN and SYDVKM. V lost 3 bases and J 5 bases, leaving 14 bases between the germline ends. The CDR3 loop reads CASSFKRERYQPQHF. CDR3 DNA: TGTGCCAGCAGTTTTAAGAGGGAACGGTATCAGCCCCAGCATTTT.

This clonotype was recorded a few times. V and J are TRBV5-5 and TRBJ2-5, with D possibly TRBD1 on 6 matching bases. There are 14 residues in the CDR3. CDR1 and CDR2 (germline): SGHKS, YYEKEE (reference sequence). V was clipped by 3 bases and J by 5 bases, with 14 bases between them. The CDR3: CASSYARGRETQYF. CDR3 DNA sequence: TGTGCCAGCAGCTACGCCAGGGGACGGGAGACCCAGTACTTC.

This sequence joins TRBV11-2 and TRBJ2-3, with D maybe TRBD1 (6 bases). V lost 3 bases to trimming and J lost 2 bases, with 12 bases between them. The CDR3 contains 15 residues. Looked up from germline, CDR1 is SGHAT and CDR2 is FQNNGV. In nucleotides, the CDR3 is TGTGCCAGCAGCTTCCAGGGGTGGATCACAGATACGCAGTATTTT. It translates to CASSFQGWITDTQYF.

This clonotype was detected only a few times. The V gene is TRBV2, the J gene TRBJ1-2; D remains unclear. Per the germline V gene, CDR1 is SNHLY and CDR2 is FYNNEI. The CDR3 is 14 amino acids. V lost 4 bases and J lost 2, with 11 bases in between. CDR3 sequence reads: CASSGSGGNYGYTF. The CDR3 region has the DNA TGTGCCAGCAGTGGGAGCGGCGGGAACTATGGCTACACCTTC.

This clonotype turned up a few times. The J gene is TRBJ2-4, the V gene TRBV12-3 or TRBV12-4; D not certain. V was shortened by 8 bases and J by 0 bases, with 5 bases between the two germline ends. This CDR3 contains 12 residues. CDR3 DNA sequence: TGTGCCAGCGGATTAGCCAAAAACATTCAGTACTTC. It translates to CASGLAKNIQYF.

This chain uses TRBV7-9 with TRBJ1-2; perhaps TRBD1 as D (5 bases). The V end lost 0 bases, the J end lost 7 bases, and 12 bases lay between the germline ends. This CDR3 has 14 residues. The germline V gene encodes CDR1 SEHNR and CDR2 FQNEAQ (reference sequence). CDR3 sequence (DNA): TGTGCCAGCAGCTTAGCGGCAGGGCGGTTTGGCTACACCTTC. This gives the protein CASSLAAGRFGYTF.

In its sample, this clonotype was seen many times. The chain joins TRBV7-9 to TRBJ2-5; no clear D gene. The CDR3 consists of 13 residues. Per germline, CDR1 SEHNR and CDR2 FQNEAQ (reference sequence). V was shortened by 4 bases and J by 5 bases, with 11 bases between the two germline ends. The chain's CDR3 is CASSSDLRETQYF. The CDR3 bases are TGTGCCAGCAGCTCGGACCTCAGGGAGACCCAGTACTTC.

The V call is TRBV4-3, the J call TRBJ2-4, with 9 bases that match TRBD1. CDR1 and CDR2 from the germline V gene are LGHNA and YSLEER. The V and J ends lost 5 bases and 3 bases, in that order; junction bases with no gene match: 5. The CDR3 is 15 residues long. This CDR3 reads CASSGDRGNKNIQYF. Here the CDR3 DNA reads TGCGCCAGCAGCGGTGACAGGGGGAACAAAAACATTCAGTACTTC.

This clonotype occurred many times. The chain links TRBV6-6 to TRBJ1-1, with D possibly matching TRBD1 (5 bases). This CDR3 comprises 14 residues. From germline, CDR1 is MNHNY and CDR2 SVGAGI (reference sequence). The germline V and J ends were trimmed by 4 bases and 4 bases, with 13 bases remaining between them. Here the CDR3 DNA reads TGTGCCAGCAGTTCAGGGTATCGGACCACTGAAGCTTTCTTT. It is translated as CASSSGYRTTEAFF.